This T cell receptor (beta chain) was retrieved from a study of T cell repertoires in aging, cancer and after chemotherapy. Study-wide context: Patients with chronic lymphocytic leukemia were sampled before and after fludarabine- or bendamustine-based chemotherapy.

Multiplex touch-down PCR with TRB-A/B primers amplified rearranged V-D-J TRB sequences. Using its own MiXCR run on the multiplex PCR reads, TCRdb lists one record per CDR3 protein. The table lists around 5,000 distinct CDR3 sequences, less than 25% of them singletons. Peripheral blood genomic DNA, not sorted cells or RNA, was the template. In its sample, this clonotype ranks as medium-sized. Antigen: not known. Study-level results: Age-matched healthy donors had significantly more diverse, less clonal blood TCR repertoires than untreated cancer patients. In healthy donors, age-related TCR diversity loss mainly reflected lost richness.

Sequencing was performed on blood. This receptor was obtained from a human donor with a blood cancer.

The CDR3 here is CASRVNLQGVNEQFF. The CDR3 DNA is TGTGCCAGCAGGGTAAATTTACAGGGGGTGAATGAGCAGTTCTTC. The rearrangement uses TRBV6-5 and TRBJ2-1, with TRBD1 matching 8 bases. The germline V gene has CDR1 MNHEY and CDR2 SVGAGI. This CDR3 is built from 15 residues. With 6 bases clipped from V and 7 bases from J, the junction kept 11 bases outside the gene matches.